The T cell receptor beta chain under discussion was sequenced for a study of radiotherapy plus CTLA-4 blockade in lung cancer. This CDR3 region has 15 residues. Germline V gives CDR1 MNHNY, CDR2 SVGAGI (reference sequence). V lost 5 bases to trimming and J lost 2 bases, with 16 bases between them. Profiled with immunoSEQ multiplex PCR; TCRdb holds only in-frame clones, not every one. The top ten hold roughly 8% of the sample, which has just under 60,000 clones, less than 75% seen once. In this sample, this clone turned up once. The gene calls are TRBV6-6 and TRBJ2-7, with D possibly being TRBD1 (5 bases). Sequencing used peripheral blood, obtained from a patient treated with radiotherapy plus ipilimumab. The receptor comes from a human donor with non-small cell lung cancer whose response to radiotherapy plus ipilimumab could not be evaluated. CDR3 sequence (DNA): TGTGCCAGCAGTCTAGGACAAATGCCTACCTACGAGCAGTACTTC. It codes for CASSLGQMPTYEQYF.